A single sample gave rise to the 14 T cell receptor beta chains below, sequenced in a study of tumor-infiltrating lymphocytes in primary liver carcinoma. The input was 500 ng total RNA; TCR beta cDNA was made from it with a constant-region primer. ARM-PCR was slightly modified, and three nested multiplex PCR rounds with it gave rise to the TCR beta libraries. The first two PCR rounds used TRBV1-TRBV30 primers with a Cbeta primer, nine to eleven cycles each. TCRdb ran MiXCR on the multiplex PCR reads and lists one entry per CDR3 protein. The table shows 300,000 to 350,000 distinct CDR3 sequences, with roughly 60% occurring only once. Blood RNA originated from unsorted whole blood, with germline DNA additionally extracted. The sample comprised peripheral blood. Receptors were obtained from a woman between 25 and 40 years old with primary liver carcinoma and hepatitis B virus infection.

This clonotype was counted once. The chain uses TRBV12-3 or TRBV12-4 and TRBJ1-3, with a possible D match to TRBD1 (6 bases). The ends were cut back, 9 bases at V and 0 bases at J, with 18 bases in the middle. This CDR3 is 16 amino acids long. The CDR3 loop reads CASRKETGSSGNTIYF. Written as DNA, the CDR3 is TGTGCCAGTAGAAAAGAGACAGGCTCCTCTGGAAACACCATATATTTT.

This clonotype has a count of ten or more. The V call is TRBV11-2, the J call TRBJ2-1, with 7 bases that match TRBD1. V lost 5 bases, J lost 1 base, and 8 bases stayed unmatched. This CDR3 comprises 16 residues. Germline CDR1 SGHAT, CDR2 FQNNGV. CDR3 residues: CASSHNWDSSYNEQFF. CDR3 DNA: TGTGCCAGCAGCCATAACTGGGACAGTTCCTACAATGAGCAGTTCTTC. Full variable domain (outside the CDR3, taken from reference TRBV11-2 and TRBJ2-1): EAGVAQSPRYKIIEKRQSVAFWCNPISGHATLYWYQQILGQGPKLLIQFQNNGVVDDSQLPKDRFSAERLKGVDSTLKIQPAKLEDSAVYLCASSHNWDSSYNEQFFGPGTRLTVL.

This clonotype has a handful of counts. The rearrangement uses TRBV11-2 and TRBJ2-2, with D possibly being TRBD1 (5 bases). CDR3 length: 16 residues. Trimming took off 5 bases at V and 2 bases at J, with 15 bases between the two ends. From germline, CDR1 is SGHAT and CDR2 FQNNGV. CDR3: CASSPGDRINTGELFF. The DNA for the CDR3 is TGTGCCAGCAGCCCCGGCGACAGAATCAACACCGGGGAGCTGTTTTTT.

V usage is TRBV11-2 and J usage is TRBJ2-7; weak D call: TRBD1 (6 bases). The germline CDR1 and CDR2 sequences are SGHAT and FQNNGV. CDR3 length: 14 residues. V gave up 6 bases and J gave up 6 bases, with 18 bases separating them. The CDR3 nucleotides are TGTGCCAGCAGTACAGGGTGTCGATTCTGCGAGCAGTACTTC. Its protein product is CASSTGCRFCEQYF.

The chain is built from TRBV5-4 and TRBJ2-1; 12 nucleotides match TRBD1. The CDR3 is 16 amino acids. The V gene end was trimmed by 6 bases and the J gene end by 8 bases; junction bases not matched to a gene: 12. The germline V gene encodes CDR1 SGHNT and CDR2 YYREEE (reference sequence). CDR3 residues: CASTQHGGQGADEQFF. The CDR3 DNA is TGTGCCAGCACCCAGCACGGGGGACAGGGGGCAGATGAGCAGTTCTTC.

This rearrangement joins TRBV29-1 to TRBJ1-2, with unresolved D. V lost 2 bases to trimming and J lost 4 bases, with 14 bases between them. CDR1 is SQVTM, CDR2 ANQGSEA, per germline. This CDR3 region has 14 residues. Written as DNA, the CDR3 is TGCAGCGTTGAATTTCCGGGCTTGATCTATGGCTACACCTTC. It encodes CSVEFPGLIYGYTF.

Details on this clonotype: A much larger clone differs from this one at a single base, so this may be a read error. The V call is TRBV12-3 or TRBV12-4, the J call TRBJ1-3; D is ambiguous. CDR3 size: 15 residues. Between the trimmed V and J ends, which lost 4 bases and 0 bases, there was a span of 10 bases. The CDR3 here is CASSWVRGSGNTIYF. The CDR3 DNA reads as TGTGCCAGCAGTTGGGTCAGAGGCTCTGGAAACACCATATATTTT.

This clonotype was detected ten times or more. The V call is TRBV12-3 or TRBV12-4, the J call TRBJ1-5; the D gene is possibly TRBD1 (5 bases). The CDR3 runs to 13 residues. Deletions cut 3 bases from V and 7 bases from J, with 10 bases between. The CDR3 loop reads CASSFSKGQPQHF. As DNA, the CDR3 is TGTGCCAGCAGTTTCTCAAAGGGGCAGCCCCAGCATTTT.

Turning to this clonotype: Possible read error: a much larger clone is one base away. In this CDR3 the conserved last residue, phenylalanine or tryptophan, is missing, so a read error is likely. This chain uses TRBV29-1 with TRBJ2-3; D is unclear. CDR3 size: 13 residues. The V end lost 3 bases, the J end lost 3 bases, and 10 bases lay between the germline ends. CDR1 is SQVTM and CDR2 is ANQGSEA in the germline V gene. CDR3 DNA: TGCAGCGTTGAGGACGTAGATACAGATACGCAGTATGTT. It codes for CSVEDVDTDTQYV.

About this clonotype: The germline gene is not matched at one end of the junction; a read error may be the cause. The CDR3 sequence: CASRIGGGGRVTGTQYF. In DNA, the CDR3 is TGTGCCAGCAGGATCGGCGGGGGCGGGAGGGTAACAGGTACGCAGTATTTT. This sequence joins TRBV28 and TRBJ2-3, with 9 bases identical to TRBD2. The germline V gene encodes CDR1 MDHEN and CDR2 SYDVKM. The CDR3 length is 17 residues.

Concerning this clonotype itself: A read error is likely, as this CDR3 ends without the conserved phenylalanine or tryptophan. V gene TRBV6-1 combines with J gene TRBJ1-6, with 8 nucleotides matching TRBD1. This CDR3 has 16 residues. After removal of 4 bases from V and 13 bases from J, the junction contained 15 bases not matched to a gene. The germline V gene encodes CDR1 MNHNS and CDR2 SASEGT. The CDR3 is CASSGRRQGPSSPLHS. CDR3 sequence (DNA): TGTGCCAGCAGTGGACGCAGACAGGGGCCTTCGTCGCCCCTCCACTCT.

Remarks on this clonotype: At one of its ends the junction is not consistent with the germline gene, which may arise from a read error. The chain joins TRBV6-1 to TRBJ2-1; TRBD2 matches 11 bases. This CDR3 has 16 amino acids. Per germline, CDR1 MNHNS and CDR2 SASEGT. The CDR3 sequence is CANSALAGGTHNEQFF. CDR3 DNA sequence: TGTGCCAACAGTGCCCTAGCGGGAGGAACCCACAATGAGCAGTTCTTC.

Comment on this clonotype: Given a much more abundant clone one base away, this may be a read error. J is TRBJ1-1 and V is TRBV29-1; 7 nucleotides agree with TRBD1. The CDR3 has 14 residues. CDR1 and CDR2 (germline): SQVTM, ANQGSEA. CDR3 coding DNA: TGCAGTACCCGGGGGGGTGGCAGGGGGGGTGAAGCTTTCTTT. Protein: CSTRGGGRGGEAFF.

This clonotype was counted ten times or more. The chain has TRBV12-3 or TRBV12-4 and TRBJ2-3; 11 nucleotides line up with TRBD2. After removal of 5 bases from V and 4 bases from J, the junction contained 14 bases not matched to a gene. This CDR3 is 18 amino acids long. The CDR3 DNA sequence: TGTGCCAGCAGTCTGACAATAACTAGCGGGAGTGGAGCAGATACGCAGTATTTT. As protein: CASSLTITSGSGADTQYF.